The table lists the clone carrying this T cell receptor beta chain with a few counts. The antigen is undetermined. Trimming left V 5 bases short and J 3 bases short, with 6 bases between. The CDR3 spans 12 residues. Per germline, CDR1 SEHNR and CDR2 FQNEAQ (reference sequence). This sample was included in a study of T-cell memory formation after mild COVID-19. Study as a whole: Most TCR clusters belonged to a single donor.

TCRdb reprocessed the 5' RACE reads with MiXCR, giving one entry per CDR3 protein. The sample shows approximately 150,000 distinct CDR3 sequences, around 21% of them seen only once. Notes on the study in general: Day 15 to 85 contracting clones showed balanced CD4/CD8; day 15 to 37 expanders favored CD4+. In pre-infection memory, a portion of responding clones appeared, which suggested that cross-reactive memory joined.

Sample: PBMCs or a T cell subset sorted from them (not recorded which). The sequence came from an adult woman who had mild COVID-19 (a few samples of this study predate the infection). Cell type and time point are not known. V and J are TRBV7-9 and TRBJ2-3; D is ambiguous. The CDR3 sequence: CASSTETDTQYF. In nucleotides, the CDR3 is TGTGCCAGCAGCACGGAAACAGATACGCAGTATTTT.